This TCR beta chain came from a study of beta chain features in type 1 diabetes. Study outcomes and limitations: Type 1 diabetes patients showed a moderate but significant shortening of TCRB CDR3s in all four CD4+ subsets. For patients, the naive, central memory and Treg TCRB repertoires appeared more alike than for healthy donors. PCR may have favored shorter templates equally in patients and controls.

CDR3 size: 14 residues. V lost 1 base and J 7 bases, leaving 13 bases between the germline ends. Germline assignment: CDR1 SNHLY and CDR2 FYNNEI. Of note for this clone: Its antigen remains unknown.

Staining for CD45RO/CCR7/CD25/CD127/CD95/CD27 allowed sorting of CD4+ naive, central memory, regulatory and stem cell-like memory cells. Sequencing targeted expressed TCRB transcripts, as all isolated RNA had been reverse transcribed. It was found that naive, central memory and regulatory T cell samples averaged about 3.4 million reads. Clones were read by immunoSEQ multiplex PCR, and TCRdb kept only the in-frame ones, dropping some. The sample yields about 370,000 clones, roughly 9.8% seen once. The V gene is TRBV2, the J gene TRBJ1-1; perhaps TRBD1 as D (5 bases). The receptor was isolated from a man aged 30-40 years with type 1 diabetes. Source material: central memory CD4+ T cells from blood. The CDR3, as DNA: TGTGCCAGCAGTGAAGTTCCGGGGCTGGGTGAAGCTTTCTTT. Translating it yields CASSEVPGLGEAFF.